Listed here are 25 T cell receptor beta chains from one sample, sequenced in a study of blood T cell repertoires in COVID-19. Profiled with immunoSEQ multiplex PCR; TCRdb holds only in-frame clones, not every one. This sample carries under 250,000 clones, over 80% of them seen once, and the ten largest clones take around 30%. The sequenced material came from peripheral blood. The receptors derive from a man aged 40-50 years with acute or convalescent COVID-19.

The J gene is TRBJ2-2, the V gene TRBV18, with a weak D call TRBD1 (5 bases). This CDR3 has 16 residues. V was clipped by 0 bases and J by 0 bases, with 8 bases between them. Germline loops: CDR1 KGHSH, CDR2 LQKENI. The CDR3 loop reads CASSPPGRTNTGELFF. The CDR3 coding sequence is TGTGCCAGCTCACCACCGGGGCGGACGAACACCGGGGAGCTGTTTTTT.

This sequence joins TRBV9 and TRBJ1-2, with D uncertain. Per the germline V gene, CDR1 is SGDLS and CDR2 is YYNGEE. V lost 6 bases to trimming and J lost 4 bases, with 19 bases between them. This CDR3 is built from 15 residues. The CDR3 sequence: CASTLGGQPLYGYTF. The CDR3 coding sequence is TGTGCCAGCACCCTAGGAGGGCAGCCGCTCTATGGCTACACCTTC.

The rearrangement joins TRBV19 to TRBJ1-2, with D perhaps matching TRBD1 (6 bases). CDR3 size: 14 residues. V lost 3 bases and J lost 4, with 12 bases in between. Germline V gene lookup returns CDR1 LNHDA and CDR2 SQIVND (reference sequence). The chain's CDR3 is CASSMARGGYGYTF. The DNA for the CDR3 is TGTGCCAGTAGTATGGCGAGGGGGGGCTATGGCTACACCTTC.

This chain links TRBV9 with TRBJ1-5, with D unclear. The CDR3 loop spans 15 amino acids. The germline CDR1 and CDR2 sequences are SGDLS and YYNGEE. Trimming left V 0 bases short and J 0 bases short, with 7 bases between. CDR3 sequence (DNA): TGTGCCAGCAGCGTAGACGGGGATAGCAATCAGCCCCAGCATTTT. Its protein product is CASSVDGDSNQPQHF.

Details on this clone: It may be a read error: a sequence one base away is much more abundant. This chain connects TRBV9 to TRBJ2-1, with 13 bases matching TRBD2. The ends lost 4 bases at V and 4 bases at J; junction bases unmatched: 2. CDR3 length: 15 amino acids. The germline V gene encodes CDR1 SGDLS and CDR2 YYNGEE. CDR3 bases: TGTGCCAGCAGCCTGGGACTAGCGGGGTACAATGAGCAGTTCTTC. Translation gives CASSLGLAGYNEQFF.

The rearrangement joins TRBV7-9 to TRBJ2-1, with 9 bases matching TRBD2. Looked up from germline, CDR1 is SEHNR and CDR2 is FQNEAQ (reference sequence). The CDR3 length is 16 residues. V lost 5 bases to trimming and J lost 9 bases; unmatched junction nucleotides: 14. CDR3 nucleotides: TGTGCCAGCAGCCAACAGACTAGCGGAGGGCGGGGTGAGCAGTTCTTC. This translates into CASSQQTSGGRGEQFF.

The V and J genes are TRBV6-2 or TRBV6-3 and TRBJ2-1; D unresolved. Germline CDR1 reads MNHEY; CDR2 reads SVGEGT. CDR3 length equals 12 residues. V lost 6 bases and J lost 8, with 11 bases in between. This CDR3 reads CASSPSWHEQFF. In DNA, the CDR3 is TGTGCCAGCAGCCCCTCCTGGCATGAGCAGTTCTTC.

The chain couples TRBV3-1 (or the pseudogene TRBV3-2) to TRBJ1-1, with 7 bases fitting TRBD1. The CDR3 runs 13 residues. Trimming removed 1 base from V and 7 bases from J; junction bases left unmatched: 3. The germline gives CDR1 LGHDT, CDR2 YNNKEL (reference sequence). This CDR3 is CASSQGTGGEAFF. CDR3 DNA sequence: TGTGCCAGCAGCCAAGGGACAGGAGGTGAAGCTTTCTTT.

This clone was found once. The CDR3 protein is CASSLSGLSYNEQFF. CDR3 nucleotide sequence: TGTGCCAGCAGCTTATCGGGTCTAAGTTACAATGAGCAGTTCTTC. The chain has TRBV7-2 and TRBJ2-1; D remains unclear. Germline V gene sequence: CDR1 SGHTA, CDR2 FQGNSA. The CDR3 has 15 residues. V was shortened by 2 bases and J by 4 bases, with 12 bases between the two germline ends.

The chain links TRBV27 to TRBJ1-2; TRBD1 is a possible D gene (5 bases). The V end lost 5 bases, the J end lost 4 bases, and 20 bases lay between the germline ends. Germline V gives CDR1 MNHEY, CDR2 SMNVEV (reference sequence). This CDR3 comprises 16 residues. The CDR3 region has the DNA TGTGCCAGCAGTAAGGGGATTACCGCACTTCGCTATGGCTACACCTTC. This encodes CASSKGITALRYGYTF.

CDR3 residues: CAISAPEGLGTDTQYF. In DNA form, the CDR3 reads TGTGCCATCAGTGCCCCGGAGGGGCTAGGCACAGATACGCAGTATTTT. This chain joins TRBV10-3 and TRBJ2-3, with a possible D match to TRBD2 (6 bases). The V end lost 4 bases, the J end lost 1 base, and 15 bases lay between the germline ends. CDR1 is ENHRY and CDR2 is SYGVKD in the germline V gene. The CDR3 length is 16 residues.

This chain links TRBV5-1 with TRBJ1-2, with TRBD1 identical over 7 bases. CDR1 SGHRS and CDR2 YFSETQ come from the germline V gene. Trimming cost V 3 bases and J 2 bases; bases outside gene matches: 4. CDR3 length: 14 residues. The CDR3 region is CASSSPGQNYGYTF. The DNA of the CDR3 is TGCGCCAGCAGCTCGCCGGGACAGAACTATGGCTACACCTTC. Looking up the rest from reference TRBV5-1 and TRBJ1-2 gives the full variable domain: KAGVTQTPRYLIKTRGQQVTLSCSPISGHRSVSWYQQTPGQGLQFLFEYFSETQRNKGNFPGRFSGRQFSNSRSEMNVSTLELGDSALYLCASSSPGQNYGYTFGSGTRLTVV.

The chain has TRBV14 and TRBJ1-1, with TRBD1 as a possible D gene (5 bases). Germline values: CDR1 SGHDN, CDR2 FVKESK. V was shortened by 5 bases and J by 0 bases, with 7 bases between the two germline ends. The CDR3 is 13 amino acids. Here the CDR3 DNA reads TGTGCCAGCAGCTCAGGGTTGAACACTGAAGCTTTCTTT. This sequence encodes CASSSGLNTEAFF.

This chain's CDR3 is CASSFSEGSEKLFF. For the CDR3, the DNA is TGTGCCAGCAGCTTCTCGGAGGGTAGTGAAAAACTGTTTTTT. The chain is built from TRBV7-9 and TRBJ1-4; D remains ambiguous. Trimming took off 3 bases at V and 7 bases at J, with 12 bases between the two ends. CDR3 length: 14 residues. Per the germline V gene, CDR1 is SEHNR and CDR2 is FQNEAQ (reference sequence).

The chain recombines TRBV19 with TRBJ1-2; 9 nucleotides align to TRBD1. The CDR3 consists of 14 residues. Looked up from germline, CDR1 is LNHDA and CDR2 is SQIVND (reference sequence). V was clipped by 4 bases and J by 6 bases; unmatched bases: 6. CDR3 sequence: CASSTRDREDGYTF. Written as DNA, the CDR3 is TGTGCCAGTAGTACCAGGGACAGGGAAGATGGCTACACCTTC.

The chain carries TRBV13 and TRBJ2-7, with a tentative D call TRBD1 (6 bases). This CDR3 has 15 amino acids. Germline-derived CDR1 and CDR2 are PRHDT and FYEKMQ (reference sequence). V was trimmed by 5 bases and J by 2 bases, leaving 16 bases between them. CDR3 bases: TGTGCCAGCAGCCTCCCCGGGGCAGGGGCCTACGAGCAGTACTTC. Its translation: CASSLPGAGAYEQYF.

A single count supports this clone. The DNA of the CDR3 is TGTGCCAGCAGCCGGGGACAGCAAGAGACCCAGTACTTC. Protein: CASSRGQQETQYF. The V gene is TRBV5-4, the J gene TRBJ2-5; 7 bases fit TRBD1. Germline V gives CDR1 SGHNT, CDR2 YYREEE (reference sequence). V was clipped by 4 bases and J by 2 bases; unmatched bases: 2. The CDR3 is made up of 13 amino acids.

This clone is a singleton in its sample. This chain links TRBV5-8 with TRBJ2-5; TRBD1 aligns across 9 bases. CDR3 length equals 15 residues. Germline V CDR1 and CDR2: SGHTS, YDEGEE. Trimming removed 2 bases from V and 5 bases from J; junction bases left unmatched: 7. The DNA for the CDR3 is TGTGCCAGCAGCTTCCAGACAGGGGGTGAGGAGACCCAGTACTTC. Amino acid sequence: CASSFQTGGEETQYF.

V usage is TRBV5-1 and J usage is TRBJ1-6; 7 nucleotides match TRBD1. Germline CDR1 and CDR2: SGHRS and YFSETQ. Unmatched junction bases numbered 6, after V lost 0 bases and J lost 9 bases. This CDR3 is built from 15 residues. For the CDR3, the DNA is TGCGCCAGCAGCTTGGACGCCAGGGGGTTTTCACCCCTCCACTTT. Encoded protein: CASSLDARGFSPLHF.

CDR3 region: CASSEVPPDGYTF. The CDR3 DNA is TGTGCCAGCAGTGAGGTTCCCCCAGATGGCTACACCTTC. The chain carries TRBV6-1 and TRBJ1-2, with D unclear. V lost 3 bases and J lost 6, with 11 bases in between. This CDR3 is built from 13 residues. The germline gives CDR1 MNHNS, CDR2 SASEGT.

The chain combines TRBV4-3 with TRBJ1-6, with D possibly matching TRBD1 (6 bases). The CDR3 length is 14 residues. Looked up from germline, CDR1 is LGHNA and CDR2 is YSLEER. V was pared by 2 bases and J by 14 bases, with 16 bases between. CDR3 coding DNA: TGCGCCAGCAGCCAATCTCCCCGACAGGCGGCCCTCCACTTT. It specifies CASSQSPRQAALHF.

The V call is TRBV6-5, the J call TRBJ1-6, with 10 bases lining up with TRBD1. CDR3 length: 15 residues. Trimming at V came to 5 bases and at J to 7 bases, leaving 5 bases not matched to a gene. Germline V lookup: CDR1 MNHEY, CDR2 SVGAGI. CDR3 sequence: CASSPGQGGNSPLHF. In DNA form, the CDR3 reads TGTGCCAGCAGTCCCGGACAGGGGGGAAATTCACCCCTCCACTTT.

This chain links TRBV20-1 with TRBJ2-2, with D perhaps matching TRBD1 (5 bases). From germline, CDR1 is DFQATT and CDR2 SNEGSKA (reference sequence). This CDR3 has 16 residues. V was trimmed by 3 bases and J by 5 bases, leaving 19 bases between them. CDR3 sequence reads: CSASPGRQGRTGELFF. The DNA for the CDR3 is TGCAGTGCTAGTCCCGGTCGGCAGGGAAGGACCGGGGAGCTGTTTTTT.

The V gene is TRBV2, the J gene TRBJ1-1, with D possibly matching TRBD1 (5 bases). The CDR3 loop spans 15 amino acids. The V end was cut by 6 bases, the J end by 6 bases, with 20 bases between. CDR1 and CDR2 from the germline V gene are SNHLY and FYNNEI. The CDR3 DNA is TGTGCCAGCAGACCTCCTTACGGGGGGTTGGCTGAAGCTTTCTTT. This gives the protein CASRPPYGGLAEAFF.

The chain couples TRBV19 to TRBJ2-5, with D maybe TRBD2 (7 bases). This CDR3 is built from 15 residues. In germline, CDR1 is LNHDA, CDR2 SQIVND (reference sequence). V shed 3 bases and J shed 5 bases, with 16 bases lying between them. CDR3 nucleotides: TGTGCCAGTAGTATCGCGGGGGCGGGTGGCGAGACCCAGTACTTC. Its protein product is CASSIAGAGGETQYF. Drawing the rest from reference TRBV19 and TRBJ2-5, the complete variable domain is DGGITQSPKYLFRKEGQNVTLSCEQNLNHDAMYWYRQDPGQGLRLIYYSQIVNDFQKGDIAEGYSVSREKKESFPLTVTSAQKNPTAFYLCASSIAGAGGETQYFGPGTRLLVL.